The 16 T cell receptor beta chains reported below all come from one sample, sequenced in a study of regulatory T cells in long-lasting Graves disease. Researchers made TCR beta libraries by using iRepertoire HTBI primers and running Arm-PCR on CDR3 regions. Via MiXCR, TCRdb re-called the multiplex PCR reads, giving one row per CDR3 protein. The sample yields approximately 540,000 distinct CDR3 sequences, 12% seen once. The sample's time point: newly diagnosed GD, antithyroid drugs for less than 3 months. Extracted PBMC RNA gave rise to the TCR library. The data also belong to a second study, concerning T cells in Graves' hyperthyroidism and ophthalmopathy.

The sample consisted of peripheral blood mononuclear cells (PBMCs), taken at new diagnosis, from a patient treated with antithyroid drugs. Receptor source: a woman in her thirties with Graves disease.

The rearrangement uses TRBV10-3 and TRBJ1-3; D is uncertain. The CDR3 has 17 residues. Germline assignment: CDR1 ENHRY and CDR2 SYGVKD. With 0 bases removed from V and 0 bases from J, the gap between germline ends came to 12 bases. The CDR3 protein is CAISESWPGLSGNTIYF. The DNA of the CDR3 is TGTGCCATCAGTGAGTCGTGGCCTGGCCTCTCTGGAAACACCATATATTTT.

This clonotype was counted many times. The J gene is TRBJ2-3, the V gene TRBV12-3 or TRBV12-4; D is uncertain. V dropped 1 base and J dropped 4 bases, with 9 bases sitting between them. The CDR3 spans 14 residues. CDR3 bases: TGTGCCAGCAGTTTAGAGGGCTTTGCAGATACGCAGTATTTT. Translated: CASSLEGFADTQYF.

This clonotype was recorded at least ten times. The CDR3, as DNA: TGTGCCAGCAGTTTTCAGGGTAGAACTGAAGCTTTCTTT. Its translation is CASSFQGRTEAFF. V usage is TRBV12-3 or TRBV12-4 and J usage is TRBJ1-1; TRBD1 is a possible D gene (5 bases). Trimming removed 3 bases from V and 5 bases from J, with 10 bases in between. The CDR3 totals 13 residues.

The rearrangement joins TRBV11-2 to TRBJ2-5, with TRBD2 matching 11 bases. Germline lookup yields CDR1 SGHAT and CDR2 FQNNGV. J lost 5 bases, V lost 4 bases, and 9 bases had no gene match. The length of the CDR3 is 16 residues. CDR3 sequence: CASSSALAGDLETQYF. As DNA, the CDR3 is TGTGCCAGCAGCTCAGCACTAGCGGGAGACCTGGAGACCCAGTACTTC.

This clonotype was counted ten times or more. V usage is TRBV29-1 and J usage is TRBJ2-7; possibly TRBD2 for D (6 bases). V lost 7 bases and J lost 1, with 14 bases in between. The CDR3 loop spans 13 amino acids. Germline V lookup: CDR1 SQVTM, CDR2 ANQGSEA. CDR3 amino acids: CSATGRQSYEQYF. For the CDR3, the DNA is TGCAGCGCTACCGGGAGACAGTCCTACGAGCAGTACTTC.

This clonotype showed up many times. The V and J genes are TRBV30 and TRBJ2-7, with TRBD2 identical over 12 bases. Germline CDR1 reads GTSNPN; CDR2 reads SVGIG (reference sequence). This CDR3 contains 14 residues. The V and J ends lost 0 bases and 4 bases, in that order; junction bases with no gene match: 1. CDR3 region: CAWSVLAGGYEQYF. The CDR3 DNA reads as TGTGCCTGGAGTGTACTAGCGGGAGGTTACGAGCAGTACTTC.

This clonotype was counted ten times or more. The rearrangement joins TRBV30 to TRBJ1-4; the match to TRBD1 covers 8 bases. Germline assignment: CDR1 GTSNPN and CDR2 SVGIG (reference sequence). V shed 1 base, J shed 5 bases, and the junction held 6 bases outside the gene matches. This CDR3 is 15 amino acids long. The CDR3, as DNA: TGTGCCTGGAGTGCTTACAGGGGGGAGAATGAAAAACTGTTTTTT. Translation gives CAWSAYRGENEKLFF.

This clonotype was counted only a few times. This chain connects TRBV20-1 to TRBJ1-5, with no clear D. V was cut by 6 bases and J by 6 bases, with 21 bases left in between. The CDR3 sequence is 15 residues long. Germline assignment: CDR1 DFQATT and CDR2 SNEGSKA (reference sequence). As DNA, the CDR3 is TGCAGTGCGAGCCTGGCGACCCCAGCCGGTCAGCCCCAGCATTTT. This sequence encodes CSASLATPAGQPQHF.

The sample holds many counts of this clonotype. The chain combines TRBV11-2 with TRBJ2-7; unclear D gene. Germline CDR1 and CDR2: SGHAT and FQNNGV. The V gene lost 5 bases and the J gene lost 2 bases, with 13 bases spanning the gap. The CDR3 is 14 amino acids. The DNA of the CDR3 is TGTGCCAGCAGCCCCGACCGAGGCGCCTACGAGCAGTACTTC. Translation gives CASSPDRGAYEQYF.

This clonotype was seen more than once but under ten times. The chain joins TRBV30 to TRBJ2-2, with D possibly called TRBD1 or TRBD2 (7 bases each). V lost 5 bases, J lost 4 bases, and 17 bases lay in between. CDR3 length: 15 amino acids. The germline V gene encodes CDR1 GTSNPN and CDR2 SVGIG (reference sequence). The CDR3 DNA reads as TGTGCCTGGGGGGGGAGGGGGCTCATCACCGGGGAGCTGTTTTTT. Amino acid sequence: CAWGGRGLITGELFF.

This clonotype was counted at least ten times. The chain has TRBV20-1 and TRBJ2-7; maybe TRBD2 (6 bases). The germline V and J ends were trimmed by 3 bases and 0 bases, with 18 bases remaining between them. Per germline, CDR1 DFQATT and CDR2 SNEGSKA (reference sequence). CDR3 length: 16 residues. CDR3 nucleotide sequence: TGCAGTGCTAGGAAAAGGCTCCTGGGGGGCTCCTACGAGCAGTACTTC. Translated: CSARKRLLGGSYEQYF.

The genes are TRBV28 and TRBJ1-3; 7 nucleotides align to TRBD1. The CDR3 length is 15 residues. Germline loops: CDR1 MDHEN, CDR2 SYDVKM. Trimming took 5 bases from V and 2 from J; bases not matched to a gene: 6. CDR3 sequence reads: CASSQIQGAGNTIYF. The CDR3 DNA reads as TGTGCCAGCAGTCAAATCCAGGGGGCTGGAAACACCATATATTTT.

This clonotype was counted many times. The chain is built from TRBV3-1 and TRBJ2-7; TRBD2 matches 12 bases. Germline loops: CDR1 LGHDT, CDR2 YNNKEL (reference sequence). V dropped 1 base and J dropped 4; count of bases not matched to a gene: 14. The CDR3 sequence is 19 residues long. CDR3 residues: CASSQGTVGLAGRGYEQYF. CDR3 nucleotides: TGTGCCAGCAGCCAAGGAACAGTCGGACTAGCGGGAAGGGGATACGAGCAGTACTTC.

The CDR3 loop is CASSLGLRGREETQYF. The CDR3 nucleotides read TGTGCCAGCAGCTTAGGCCTCAGGGGGCGAGAAGAGACCCAGTACTTC. This sequence joins TRBV7-2 and TRBJ2-5; TRBD1 agrees at 8 bases. This CDR3 has 16 residues. Per germline, CDR1 SGHTA and CDR2 FQGNSA. V dropped 1 base and J dropped 3; count of bases not matched to a gene: 7.

The table lists this clonotype with many counts. The genes are TRBV27 and TRBJ1-5; unclear D gene. The CDR3 consists of 15 residues. V was cut by 5 bases and J by 9 bases, with 20 bases left in between. CDR1 is MNHEY, CDR2 SMNVEV, per germline (reference sequence). The CDR3 DNA follows: TGTGCCAGCAGTCCGGCTTACCCACCAATCGGGCCCCAGCATTTT. The encoded protein is CASSPAYPPIGPQHF.

This clonotype was recorded many times. The chain uses TRBV2 and TRBJ2-7, with TRBD2 as a possible D gene (6 bases). There are 13 residues in the CDR3. Deletions cut 10 bases from V and 6 bases from J, with 19 bases between. Looked up from germline, CDR1 is SNHLY and CDR2 is FYNNEI. CDR3 coding DNA: TGTGCCACCGGACCGGAAGGAGGGGTCGAGCAGTACTTC. Translated: CATGPEGGVEQYF.